The rows below give T cell receptor beta chains drawn from one sample of a study of T cell responses to AZD1222 COVID-19 vaccine. Profiled with immunoSEQ multiplex PCR; TCRdb holds only in-frame clones, not every one. The sample yields 140,000 or so clones, approximately 90% seen once. This material consisted of peripheral blood, taken on day 0 of AZD1222 vaccination. The receptors derive from an adult in good health. CDR3s include the opening cysteine and the closing phenylalanine or tryptophan. D genes are given only for firm matches. Size is omitted from some rows. Given values are once, few, many or a class for expanded clones.

NA,NA,TRBV13,TRBJ1-1,12,TGTGCCAGCAGCCACGGGGGGACTGAAGCTTTCTTT,CASSHGGTEAFF
NA,TRBD2,TRBV19,TRBJ2-7,15,TGTGCCAGTAGTATCGGTCTAGCGGGAGGAACAGGGCAGTACTTC,CASSIGLAGGTGQYF
NA,TRBD1,TRBV11-2,TRBJ2-7,16,TGTGCCAGCAGTTCTCACCTCATAGGGGGCTTCTACGAGCAGTACTTC,CASSSHLIGGFYEQYF
NA,NA,TRBV18,TRBJ1-1,13,TGTGCCAGCTCACCAAACTCGGGGGGCTCAGCTTTCTTT,CASSPNSGGSAFF
NA,NA,TRBV9,TRBJ2-1,13,TGTGCCAGCAGCGTAGGGCTGGGAGGTGAGCAGTTCTTC,CASSVGLGGEQFF
NA,NA,TRBV20-1,TRBJ2-7,11,TGCACCGTATCGGGCCCCTACGAGCAGTACTTC,CTVSGPYEQYF
few,NA,TRBV27,TRBJ2-7,14,TGTGCCAGCAGCCTTGGCGGGTGGGGGGACGAGCAGTACTTC,CASSLGGWGDEQYF
NA,NA,TRBV18,TRBJ1-2,13,TGTGCCAGCTCACCCGGGATGGTGGATGGCTACACCTTC,CASSPGMVDGYTF
NA,NA,TRBV10-3,TRBJ1-5,15,TGTGCCATCAGTGAGAGGGCTGAGGGGAATCAGCCCCAGCATTTT,CAISERAEGNQPQHF
NA,NA,TRBV28,TRBJ1-4,14,TGTGCCAGCAGTCCGACGGGAGCGGGGGAAAAACTGTTTTTT,CASSPTGAGEKLFF
NA,TRBD1,TRBV9,TRBJ1-3,18,TGTGCCAGCAGCGCCTTATACCCGGGACAGGGGTCTGGAAACACCATATATTTT,CASSALYPGQGSGNTIYF
NA,TRBD2,TRBV7-2,TRBJ2-7,17,TGTGCCAGCAGCACCTACGCTAGCGGGGGCTCCTCCTACGAGCAGTACTTC,CASSTYASGGSSYEQYF
NA,NA,TRBV2,TRBJ1-5,13,TGTGCCAGCAGGGTGGGACTTAATCAGCCCCAGCATTTT,CASRVGLNQPQHF
NA,NA,TRBV5-1,TRBJ2-3,14,TGCGCCAGCAGGGACGGGACTTCCACAGATACGCAGTATTTT,CASRDGTSTDTQYF
NA,TRBD1,TRBV5-1,TRBJ1-1,17,TGCGCCAGCAGCTACTCGGGACAGGGGACCACAAACACTGAAGCTTTCTTT,CASSYSGQGTTNTEAFF
NA,NA,TRBV7-9,TRBJ1-2,12,TGTGCCAGCAGCTTCCAGATTTATGGCTACACCTTC,CASSFQIYGYTF
NA,NA,TRBV28,TRBJ1-2,14,TGTGCCAGCAGTTTAATACGAACAGACTATGGCTACACCTTC,CASSLIRTDYGYTF
few,TRBD1,TRBV28,TRBJ1-3,16,TGTGCCAGCAGGACACTATGGACAGGGACTGGAAACACCATATATTTT,CASRTLWTGTGNTIYF
NA,NA,TRBV9,TRBJ1-2,17,TGTGCCAGCAGCGTAGACCCAGGGGAGAGAGCTAACTATGGCTACACCTTC,CASSVDPGERANYGYTF
once,NA,TRBV7-3,TRBJ2-5,13,TGTGCCAGCAGCTTAGGACGCCAGGAGACCCAGTACTTC,CASSLGRQETQYF
NA,TRBD1,TRBV30,TRBJ1-1,13,TGTGCCTGGAAGGGACAGTCGAACACTGAAGCTTTCTTT,CAWKGQSNTEAFF
NA,NA,TRBV24-1,TRBJ1-6,13,TGTGCCACCAGTGAGAAGGGGAATTCACCCCTCCACTTT,CATSEKGNSPLHF
NA,NA,TRBV9,TRBJ2-7,14,TGTGCCAGCAGCGTAGAACAGTGGAACTACGAGCAGTACTTC,CASSVEQWNYEQYF
NA,TRBD2,TRBV7-8,TRBJ2-7,13,TGTGCCAGCAGCTTACTAGCGGCCTACGAGCAGTACTTC,CASSLLAAYEQYF
NA,NA,TRBV5-1,TRBJ1-1,14,TGCGCCAGCAGCTTGTTACAGGAGGCGACTGAAGCTTTCTTT,CASSLLQEATEAFF
NA,NA,TRBV5-1,TRBJ2-1,15,TGCGCCAGCAACCGAGCTAGCTTGGTAGTCGATGAGCAGTTCTTC,CASNRASLVVDEQFF
NA,TRBD1,TRBV30,TRBJ2-3,16,TGTGCCTGGAGTGCCACCGGGACAGGGGGATTAGATACGCAGTATTTT,CAWSATGTGGLDTQYF
NA,TRBD1,TRBV7-9,TRBJ1-4,14,TGTGCCAGCAGCTTGGGACAGTCTAATGAAAAACTGTTTTTT,CASSLGQSNEKLFF
NA,NA,TRBV28,TRBJ2-3,17,TGTGCCAGCGGATCGCCAGGAGCGGGCACTAGCACAGATACGCAGTATTTT,CASGSPGAGTSTDTQYF
NA,NA,TRBV3-1/TRBV3-2,TRBJ2-1,13,TGTGCCAGCAGCCAAGTTCACAACAATGAGCAGTTCTTC,CASSQVHNNEQFF
few,NA,TRBV12-3/TRBV12-4,TRBJ1-2,12,TGTGCCAGCGGGTCACCGAACTATGGCTACACCTTC,CASGSPNYGYTF
few,NA,TRBV27,TRBJ2-7,14,TGTGCCAGCAGTTTAGCTAAGGACCTCTACGAGCAGTACTTC,CASSLAKDLYEQYF
NA,NA,TRBV7-9,TRBJ2-3,16,TGTGCCAGCAGCTTAACCCTGGGCGGGTCGACAGATACGCAGTATTTT,CASSLTLGGSTDTQYF
few,TRBD1,TRBV7-9,TRBJ1-1,16,TGTGCCAGCAGCTTAGGAGGACAGGGAGCGAACACTGAAGCTTTCTTT,CASSLGGQGANTEAFF
NA,NA,TRBV6-4,TRBJ1-1,15,TGTGCCAGCAGGGACCCCGCAGGGGCCAACACTGAAGCTTTCTTT,CASRDPAGANTEAFF
NA,NA,TRBV6-5,TRBJ1-1,15,TGTGCCAGCAGTTGGTCAGGGTATCAGGGCACTGAAGCTTTCTTT,CASSWSGYQGTEAFF
NA,NA,TRBV5-1,TRBJ2-2,13,TGCGCCAGCAGCTTGGTGGGGGCCGGGGAGCTGTTTTTT,CASSLVGAGELFF
NA,NA,TRBV6-5,TRBJ2-1,13,TGTGCCAGCTTGAGGAGGGAGAGCGATGAGCAGTTCTTC,CASLRRESDEQFF
NA,TRBD2,TRBV19,TRBJ2-3,16,TGTGCCAGTAGGGTAGAAGCGGGGGGTCCCACAGATACGCAGTATTTT,CASRVEAGGPTDTQYF